The next 27 T cell receptor beta chains were all read from a single sample in a study of blood T cell repertoires in COVID-19. Data came from immunoSEQ multiplex PCR; TCRdb stores just in-frame clones and leaves some out. The table lists roughly 50,000 clones, around 78% of them singletons. Specimen: peripheral blood. The receptors come from a human donor in a cohort sampled during active COVID-19.

The J gene is TRBJ1-6, the V gene TRBV28, with TRBD1 as a possible D gene (6 bases). V lost 7 bases and J 13 bases, leaving 20 bases between the germline ends. This CDR3 spans 14 amino acids. Germline CDR1 and CDR2: MDHEN and SYDVKM. The CDR3 protein is CASTRQVSGFPLHF. The CDR3 DNA reads TGTGCCAGCACTAGACAGGTGTCGGGATTTCCCCTCCACTTT.

V gene TRBV27 combines with J gene TRBJ1-3; TRBD1 matches 11 bases. The CDR3 runs 15 residues. Looked up from germline, CDR1 is MNHEY and CDR2 is SMNVEV (reference sequence). Germline trimming cut 5 bases from V and 4 bases from J; bases unmatched to any gene: 4. The CDR3 DNA is TGTGCCAGCAGTCAGGGACAGGGGGGAGGAAACACCATATATTTT. This translates into CASSQGQGGGNTIYF.

V is TRBV5-1 and J is TRBJ2-7; D might be TRBD1 (6 bases). This CDR3 has 14 amino acids. V lost 0 bases and J 0 bases, leaving 7 bases between the germline ends. Germline values: CDR1 SGHRS, CDR2 YFSETQ. The CDR3 bases are TGCGCCAGCAGCTTGGACAGGGACTCCTACGAGCAGTACTTC. Translation gives CASSLDRDSYEQYF.

Only a few counts were recorded for this clone. This chain joins TRBV10-3 and TRBJ1-2; no clear D. V was shortened by 3 bases and J by 4 bases, with 9 bases between the two germline ends. Germline CDR1 ENHRY, CDR2 SYGVKD. There are 13 residues in the CDR3. The CDR3 DNA reads as TGTGCCATCAGTGAACAGCCTCTCTATGGCTACACCTTC. Its translation is CAISEQPLYGYTF.

The gene calls are TRBV7-2 and TRBJ2-7; TRBD1 is a possible D gene (6 bases). The CDR3 is 17 amino acids. V lost 4 bases, J lost 2 bases, and 21 bases lay in between. CDR1 and CDR2 from the germline V gene are SGHTA and FQGNSA. The CDR3 DNA is TGTGCCAGCAGCTCGAGGCCGGACAGTCTTCGTACCTACGAGCAGTACTTC. Translation: CASSSRPDSLRTYEQYF.

This chain uses TRBV7-2 with TRBJ2-7, with D hard to call. V was pared by 5 bases and J by 6 bases, with 11 bases between. Germline V CDR1 and CDR2: SGHTA, FQGNSA. The CDR3 has 12 residues. The CDR3 nucleotides are TGTGCCAGCAGCCAGGATCGGCGCGAGCAGTACTTC. This sequence encodes CASSQDRREQYF.

This sequence joins TRBV28 and TRBJ1-4; D ambiguous. Trimming removed 3 bases from V and 2 bases from J, with 7 bases in between. Germline-derived CDR1 and CDR2 are MDHEN and SYDVKM. The CDR3 extends over 14 amino acids. In DNA, the CDR3 is TGTGCCAGCAGTTTCACCGGGACTAATGAAAAACTGTTTTTT. It translates to CASSFTGTNEKLFF.

The rearrangement joins TRBV19 to TRBJ1-2, with a tentative D call TRBD1 (5 bases). Per germline, CDR1 LNHDA and CDR2 SQIVND (reference sequence). CDR3 length equals 13 residues. The ends were cut back, 8 bases at V and 0 bases at J, with 10 bases in the middle. CDR3 in amino acids: CASDDRSNYGYTF. The CDR3 DNA sequence: TGTGCCAGTGACGACAGATCTAACTATGGCTACACCTTC.

The chain employs TRBV6-5 and TRBJ2-7, with 8 bases identical to TRBD1. CDR1 MNHEY and CDR2 SVGAGI come from the germline V gene. With 5 bases clipped from V and 3 bases from J, the junction kept 9 bases outside the gene matches. CDR3 length: 15 residues. CDR3 sequence: CASSPPGQAIYEQYF. The CDR3 DNA follows: TGTGCCAGCAGTCCACCGGGACAGGCCATCTACGAGCAGTACTTC.

The chain recombines TRBV2 with TRBJ2-7; the D gene is possibly TRBD2 (5 bases). The CDR3 covers 13 residues. Germline assignment: CDR1 SNHLY and CDR2 FYNNEI. Trimming left V 5 bases short and J 0 bases short, with 8 bases between. The DNA for the CDR3 is TGTGCCAGCAGTCAAGGGAGCTCCTACGAGCAGTACTTC. Amino acid sequence: CASSQGSSYEQYF.

This clone was counted between two and nine times. V gene TRBV9 combines with J gene TRBJ2-1; 8 nucleotides align to TRBD1. Per germline, CDR1 SGDLS and CDR2 YYNGEE. V lost 0 bases and J lost 15; bases outside the gene matches: 5. The CDR3 consists of 12 residues. The CDR3 DNA follows: TGTGCCAGCAGCGTAGTATCGACAGGGGTGTTCTTC. Translated: CASSVVSTGVFF.

The chain carries TRBV10-3 and TRBJ1-2; no firm D call. The CDR3 spans 13 residues. The germline V and J ends were trimmed by 6 bases and 7 bases, with 15 bases remaining between them. Germline V gene lookup returns CDR1 ENHRY and CDR2 SYGVKD. The CDR3 sequence is CAISGRASLGYTF. CDR3 DNA sequence: TGTGCCATCAGCGGGAGGGCTTCTCTTGGCTACACCTTC.

This clone was seen a single time. This sequence joins TRBV5-1 and TRBJ1-4; no firm D call. Germline-derived CDR1 and CDR2 are SGHRS and YFSETQ. The V and J ends lost 2 bases and 6 bases respectively, with 14 bases between them. This CDR3 region has 15 residues. The CDR3 region has the DNA TGCGCCAGCAGCTTAGGAGGGTTATATGATGAAAAACTGTTTTTT. It codes for CASSLGGLYDEKLFF.

The table lists this clone with a few counts. This chain joins TRBV5-1 and TRBJ2-1; TRBD1 is a possible D gene (6 bases). Trimming cost V 4 bases and J 13 bases, with 18 bases left between them. This CDR3 comprises 13 residues. Germline V CDR1 and CDR2: SGHRS, YFSETQ. CDR3 bases: TGCGCCAGCAGCGTAGCATCGGACAGCCGACAGTTCTTC. Translating gives CASSVASDSRQFF.

The J gene is TRBJ1-2, the V gene TRBV11-2; the D gene is possibly TRBD1 (6 bases). Germline V gene lookup returns CDR1 SGHAT and CDR2 FQNNGV. This CDR3 spans 16 amino acids. The V and J ends lost 5 bases and 3 bases respectively, with 19 bases between them. CDR3 amino acids: CASSLLRGRSDYGYTF. The CDR3, as DNA: TGTGCCAGCAGCCTGCTGCGGGGGCGGTCTGACTATGGCTACACCTTC.

This clone was picked up one time. The J gene is TRBJ2-7, the V gene TRBV12-3 or TRBV12-4; D unclear. The germline V and J ends were trimmed by 6 bases and 2 bases, with 11 bases remaining between them. The CDR3 is made up of 13 amino acids. The CDR3 DNA reads as TGTGCCAGCAGCCCCTACGTTGCCTACGAGCAGTACTTC. Its translation is CASSPYVAYEQYF.

This clone was seen a single time. This sequence joins TRBV4-1 and TRBJ2-7; D is unclear. The CDR3 has 15 residues. In germline, CDR1 is MGHRA, CDR2 YSYEKL. The V end lost 1 base, the J end lost 2 bases, and 12 bases lay between the germline ends. CDR3 in amino acids: CASSQVSPGTYEQYF. DNA of the CDR3: TGCGCCAGCAGCCAAGTTTCTCCAGGAACCTACGAGCAGTACTTC.

V is TRBV5-4 and J is TRBJ1-4, with 8 bases fitting TRBD1. This CDR3 contains 16 residues. J lost 0 bases, V lost 1 base, and 2 bases had no gene match. Germline V CDR1 and CDR2: SGHNT, YYREEE (reference sequence). The CDR3 sequence: CASSLTGGSTNEKLFF. The CDR3 DNA reads TGTGCCAGCAGCTTGACAGGGGGATCAACTAATGAAAAACTGTTTTTT.

The rearrangement joins TRBV30 to TRBJ1-3, with 9 bases fitting TRBD1. CDR1 is GTSNPN, CDR2 SVGIG, per germline (reference sequence). V lost 8 bases and J lost 0; bases outside the gene matches: 8. The CDR3 runs 15 residues. CDR3 in DNA: TGTGCCCGGGGGGACAGGGACCCCTCTGGAAACACCATATATTTT. It yields the protein CARGDRDPSGNTIYF.

This rearrangement joins TRBV19 to TRBJ2-7; TRBD1 aligns across 8 bases. Germline V gene lookup returns CDR1 LNHDA and CDR2 SQIVND (reference sequence). This CDR3 region has 14 residues. The J segment lost 2 bases and the V segment lost 8 bases, leaving 8 bases of the junction unmatched. CDR3 amino acids: CASGDRGSPYEQYF. The CDR3 region has the DNA TGTGCCAGTGGAGACAGGGGATCTCCCTACGAGCAGTACTTC.

The chain links TRBV6-5 to TRBJ1-1; TRBD1 aligns across 7 bases. The CDR3 has 14 residues. Germline V gene lookup returns CDR1 MNHEY and CDR2 SVGAGI. V was pared by 8 bases and J by 4 bases, with 10 bases of the junction left unmatched. The CDR3 region has the DNA TGTGCCAGCGGGAAAGGGGGCGGTCGCACTGAAGCTTTCTTT. It is translated as CASGKGGGRTEAFF.

This chain uses TRBV12-3 or TRBV12-4 with TRBJ1-1; D unclear. This CDR3 spans 13 amino acids. Trimming shortened V by 11 bases and J by 7 bases, and 20 bases separated the two germline ends. The CDR3 nucleotides are TGTGCCCGTAAGCGACTCGAGTCTAGTGAAGCTTTCTTT. Its protein product is CARKRLESSEAFF.

V gene TRBV4-1 combines with J gene TRBJ2-5; D perhaps matches TRBD2 (6 bases). Trimming took off 2 bases at V and 5 bases at J, with 9 bases between the two ends. CDR1 is MGHRA and CDR2 is YSYEKL in the germline V gene. This CDR3 comprises 13 residues. The CDR3: CASSQPGVETQYF. The DNA of the CDR3 is TGCGCCAGCAGCCAACCGGGGGTGGAGACCCAGTACTTC.

The chain recombines TRBV27 with TRBJ1-2, with no clear D. Trimming shortened V by 5 bases and J by 8 bases, and 18 bases separated the two germline ends. Germline V gene data show CDR1 as MNHEY and CDR2 as SMNVEV (reference sequence). The CDR3 totals 14 residues. The CDR3: CASSPSPQVMGYTF. In DNA, the CDR3 is TGTGCCAGCAGTCCGTCGCCGCAGGTAATGGGCTACACCTTC.

This sequence joins TRBV5-4 and TRBJ1-3; a possible D gene is TRBD1 (5 bases). The CDR3 contains 16 residues. Trimming pared 4 bases from V and 0 bases from J, leaving 14 bases between. In germline, CDR1 is SGHNT, CDR2 YYREEE (reference sequence). In DNA form, the CDR3 reads TGTGCCAGCAGCATTGGGGGGGGATTCTCTGGAAACACCATATATTTT. Amino acids: CASSIGGGFSGNTIYF.

The chain employs TRBV2 and TRBJ1-5, with a possible D match to TRBD1 (5 bases). The CDR3 has 14 amino acids. Looked up from germline, CDR1 is SNHLY and CDR2 is FYNNEI. Trimming cost V 4 bases and J 5 bases, with 12 bases left between them. CDR3 nucleotides: TGTGCCAGCAGTGCTCGGGGGAGAGATCAGCCCCAGCATTTT. It codes for CASSARGRDQPQHF.

This sequence joins TRBV3-1 (or the pseudogene TRBV3-2) and TRBJ2-3; 12 nucleotides align to TRBD2. In germline, CDR1 is LGHDT, CDR2 YNNKEL (reference sequence). The CDR3 covers 17 residues. V trimming: 2 bases; J trimming: 0 bases; junction bases outside the gene matches: 3. The CDR3 protein is CASSQRLAGASTDTQYF. CDR3 DNA: TGTGCCAGCAGCCAACGACTAGCGGGGGCTAGCACAGATACGCAGTATTTT.